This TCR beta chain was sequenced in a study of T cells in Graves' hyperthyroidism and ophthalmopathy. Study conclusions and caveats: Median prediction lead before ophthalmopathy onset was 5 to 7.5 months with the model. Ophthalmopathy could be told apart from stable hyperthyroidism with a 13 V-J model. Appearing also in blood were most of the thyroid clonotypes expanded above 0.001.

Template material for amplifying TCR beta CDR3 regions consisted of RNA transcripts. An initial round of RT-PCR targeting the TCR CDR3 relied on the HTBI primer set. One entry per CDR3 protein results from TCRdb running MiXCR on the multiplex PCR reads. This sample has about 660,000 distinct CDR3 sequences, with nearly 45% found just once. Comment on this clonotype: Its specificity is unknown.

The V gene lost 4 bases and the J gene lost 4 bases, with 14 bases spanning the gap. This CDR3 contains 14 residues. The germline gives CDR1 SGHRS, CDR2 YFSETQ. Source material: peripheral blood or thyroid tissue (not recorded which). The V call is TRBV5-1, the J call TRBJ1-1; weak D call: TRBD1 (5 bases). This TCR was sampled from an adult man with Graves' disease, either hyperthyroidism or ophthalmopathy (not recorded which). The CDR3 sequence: CASSVQAGTTEAFF. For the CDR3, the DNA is TGCGCCAGCAGCGTACAGGCCGGGACCACTGAAGCTTTCTTT. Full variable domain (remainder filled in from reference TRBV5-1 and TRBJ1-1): KAGVTQTPRYLIKTRGQQVTLSCSPISGHRSVSWYQQTPGQGLQFLFEYFSETQRNKGNFPGRFSGRQFSNSRSEMNVSTLELGDSALYLCASSVQAGTTEAFFGQGTRLTVV.